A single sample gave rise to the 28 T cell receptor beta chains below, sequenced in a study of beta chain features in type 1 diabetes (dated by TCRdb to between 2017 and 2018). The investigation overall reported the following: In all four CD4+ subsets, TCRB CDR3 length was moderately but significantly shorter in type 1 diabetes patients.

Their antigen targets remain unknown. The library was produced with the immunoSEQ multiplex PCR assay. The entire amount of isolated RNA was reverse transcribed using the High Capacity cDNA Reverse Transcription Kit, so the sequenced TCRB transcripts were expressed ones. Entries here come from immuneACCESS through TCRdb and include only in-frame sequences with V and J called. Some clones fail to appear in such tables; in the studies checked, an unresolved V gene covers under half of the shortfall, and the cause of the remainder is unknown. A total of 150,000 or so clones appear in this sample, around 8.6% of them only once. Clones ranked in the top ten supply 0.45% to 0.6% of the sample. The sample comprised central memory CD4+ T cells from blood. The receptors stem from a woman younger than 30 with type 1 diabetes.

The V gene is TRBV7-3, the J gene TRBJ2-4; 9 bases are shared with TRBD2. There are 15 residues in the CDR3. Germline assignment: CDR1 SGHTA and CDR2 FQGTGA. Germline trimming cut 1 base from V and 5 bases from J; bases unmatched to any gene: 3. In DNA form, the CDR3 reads TGTGCCAGCAGCTTAAGCGGGAGGGGCCAAAACATTCAGTACTTC. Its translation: CASSLSGRGQNIQYF.

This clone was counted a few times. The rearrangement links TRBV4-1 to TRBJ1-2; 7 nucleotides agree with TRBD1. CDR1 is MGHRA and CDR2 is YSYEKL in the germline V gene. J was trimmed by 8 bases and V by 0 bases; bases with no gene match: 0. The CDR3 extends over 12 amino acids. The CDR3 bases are TGCGCCAGCAGCCAAGAGGACAGGGGCTACACCTTC. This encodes CASSQEDRGYTF.

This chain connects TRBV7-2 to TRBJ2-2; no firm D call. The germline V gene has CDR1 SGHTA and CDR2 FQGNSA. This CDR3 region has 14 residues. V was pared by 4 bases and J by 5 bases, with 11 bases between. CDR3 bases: TGTGCCAGCAGCTCGACCCAGGCAACCGGGGAGCTGTTTTTT. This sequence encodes CASSSTQATGELFF. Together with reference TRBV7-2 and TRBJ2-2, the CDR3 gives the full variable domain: GAGVSQSPSNKVTEKGKDVELRCDPISGHTALYWYRQSLGQGLEFLIYFQGNSAPDKSGLPSDRFSAERTGGSVSTLTIQRTQQEDSAVYLCASSSTQATGELFFGEGSRLTVL.

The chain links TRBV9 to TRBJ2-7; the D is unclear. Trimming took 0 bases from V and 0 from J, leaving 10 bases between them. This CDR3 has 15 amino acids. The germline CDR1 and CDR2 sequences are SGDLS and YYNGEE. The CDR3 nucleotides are TGTGCCAGCAGCGTAGGCCAGGTTCCCTCCTACGAGCAGTACTTC. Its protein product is CASSVGQVPSYEQYF.

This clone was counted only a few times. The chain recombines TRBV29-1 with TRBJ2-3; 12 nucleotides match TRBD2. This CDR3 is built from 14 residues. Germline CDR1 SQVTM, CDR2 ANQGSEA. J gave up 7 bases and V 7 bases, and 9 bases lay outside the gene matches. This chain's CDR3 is CSADLAGGGYTQYF. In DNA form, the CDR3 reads TGCAGCGCCGACCTAGCGGGAGGGGGGTATACGCAGTATTTT.

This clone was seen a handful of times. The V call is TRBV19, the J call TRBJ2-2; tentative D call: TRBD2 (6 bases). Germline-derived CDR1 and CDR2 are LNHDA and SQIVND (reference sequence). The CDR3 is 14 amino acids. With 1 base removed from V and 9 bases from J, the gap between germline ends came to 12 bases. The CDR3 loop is CASSIGTGVRELFF. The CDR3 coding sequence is TGTGCCAGTAGTATAGGAACGGGAGTTAGGGAGCTGTTTTTT.

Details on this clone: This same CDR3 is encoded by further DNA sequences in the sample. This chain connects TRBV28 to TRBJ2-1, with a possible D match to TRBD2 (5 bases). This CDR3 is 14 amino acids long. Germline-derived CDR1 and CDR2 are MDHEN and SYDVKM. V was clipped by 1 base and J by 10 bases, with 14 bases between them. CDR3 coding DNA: TGTGCCAGCAGTTTATCGTCGGGGAGAGGGGAGCAGTTCTTC. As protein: CASSLSSGRGEQFF.

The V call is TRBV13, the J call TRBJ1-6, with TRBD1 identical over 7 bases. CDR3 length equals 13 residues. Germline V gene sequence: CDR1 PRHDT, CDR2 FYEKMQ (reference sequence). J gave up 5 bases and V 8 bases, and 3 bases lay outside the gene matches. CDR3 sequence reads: CASRDRDNSPLHF. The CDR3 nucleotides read TGTGCCAGCCGTGACAGGGATAATTCACCCCTCCACTTT.

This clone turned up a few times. CDR3 sequence reads: CATSRGRGLQSENEQFF. The CDR3 nucleotides read TGTGCCACCAGCAGAGGACGAGGGCTGCAGTCTGAAAATGAGCAGTTCTTC. The rearrangement links TRBV15 to TRBJ2-1; tentative D call: TRBD2 (5 bases). Trimming pared 1 base from V and 7 bases from J, leaving 20 bases between. Germline CDR1 is LNHNV and CDR2 is YYDKDF (reference sequence). There are 17 residues in the CDR3.

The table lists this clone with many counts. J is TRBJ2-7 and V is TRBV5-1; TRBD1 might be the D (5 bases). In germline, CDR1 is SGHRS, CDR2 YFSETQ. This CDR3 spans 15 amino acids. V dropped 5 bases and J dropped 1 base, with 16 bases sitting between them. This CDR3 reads CASSTGRGISYEQYF. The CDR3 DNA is TGCGCCAGCAGTACTGGTAGGGGAATATCCTACGAGCAGTACTTC.

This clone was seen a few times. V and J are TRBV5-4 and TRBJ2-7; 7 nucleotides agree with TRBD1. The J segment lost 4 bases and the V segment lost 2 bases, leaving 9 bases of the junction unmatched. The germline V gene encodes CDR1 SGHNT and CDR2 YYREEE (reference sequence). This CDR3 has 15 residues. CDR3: CASSLPGDRVYEQYF. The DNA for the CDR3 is TGTGCCAGCAGCTTACCCGGTGACAGGGTTTACGAGCAGTACTTC.

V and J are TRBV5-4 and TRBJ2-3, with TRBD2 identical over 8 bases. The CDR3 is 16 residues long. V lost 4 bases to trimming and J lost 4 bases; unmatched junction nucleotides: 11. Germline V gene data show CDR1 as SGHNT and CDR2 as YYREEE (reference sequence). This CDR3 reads CASSLELAGWADTQYF. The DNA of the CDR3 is TGTGCCAGCAGCCTCGAATTAGCGGGATGGGCAGATACGCAGTATTTT.

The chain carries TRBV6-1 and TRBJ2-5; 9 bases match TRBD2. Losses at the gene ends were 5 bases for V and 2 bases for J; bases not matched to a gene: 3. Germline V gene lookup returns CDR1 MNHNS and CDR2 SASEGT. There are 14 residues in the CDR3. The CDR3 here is CASSFAGGQETQYF. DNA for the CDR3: TGTGCCAGCAGTTTCGCGGGGGGGCAAGAGACCCAGTACTTC.

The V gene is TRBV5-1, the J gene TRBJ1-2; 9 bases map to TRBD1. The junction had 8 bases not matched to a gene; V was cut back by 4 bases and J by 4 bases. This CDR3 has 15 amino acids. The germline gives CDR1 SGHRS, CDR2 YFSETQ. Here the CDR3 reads CASSLGQGRGYGYTF. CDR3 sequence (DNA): TGCGCCAGCAGCCTGGGACAGGGTCGAGGCTATGGCTACACCTTC.

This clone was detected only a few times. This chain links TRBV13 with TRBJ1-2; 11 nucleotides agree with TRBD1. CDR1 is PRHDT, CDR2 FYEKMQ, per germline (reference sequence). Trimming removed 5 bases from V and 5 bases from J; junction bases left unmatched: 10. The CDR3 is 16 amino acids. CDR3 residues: CASSVGGQGAFYGYTF. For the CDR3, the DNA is TGTGCCAGCAGCGTGGGCGGACAGGGGGCATTTTATGGCTACACCTTC.

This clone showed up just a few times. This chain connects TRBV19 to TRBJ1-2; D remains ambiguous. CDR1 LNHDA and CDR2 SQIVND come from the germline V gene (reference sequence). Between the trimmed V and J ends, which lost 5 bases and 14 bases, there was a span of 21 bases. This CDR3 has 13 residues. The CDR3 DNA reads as TGTGCCAGTAGTGCTAACCCGGACGGGAAATTGACCTTC. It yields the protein CASSANPDGKLTF.

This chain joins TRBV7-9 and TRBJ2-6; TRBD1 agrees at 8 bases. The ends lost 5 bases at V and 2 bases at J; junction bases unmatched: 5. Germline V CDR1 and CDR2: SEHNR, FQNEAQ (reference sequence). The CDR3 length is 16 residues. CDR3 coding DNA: TGTGCCAGCAGCGATCGGACAGGGACTGGGGCCAACGTCCTGACTTTC. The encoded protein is CASSDRTGTGANVLTF.

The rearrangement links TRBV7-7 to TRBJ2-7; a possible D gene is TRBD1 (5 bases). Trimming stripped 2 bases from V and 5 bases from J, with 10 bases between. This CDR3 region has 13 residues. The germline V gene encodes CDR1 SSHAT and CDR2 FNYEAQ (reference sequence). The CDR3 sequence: CASSLNAQDEQYF. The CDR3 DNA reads TGTGCCAGCAGCTTAAATGCACAGGACGAGCAGTACTTC. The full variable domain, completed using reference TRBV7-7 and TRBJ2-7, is GAGVSQSPRYKVTKRGQDVTLRCDPISSHATLYWYQQALGQGPEFLTYFNYEAQPDKSGLPSDRFSAERPEGSISTLTIQRTEQRDSAMYRCASSLNAQDEQYFGPGTRLTVT.

This chain's CDR3 is CASSWSTSGTAYF. CDR3 DNA sequence: TGTGCCAGCAGCTGGAGTACCAGCGGGACGGCCTACTTC. This chain uses TRBV11-3 with TRBJ2-7; the match to TRBD2 covers 7 bases. This CDR3 has 13 residues. V gave up 4 bases and J gave up 13 bases; unmatched junction bases: 13. Germline CDR1 SGHNT, CDR2 YENEEA.

CDR3 bases: TGTGCCAGCAGCTTAAACCCTTTTAGGATCGGGGATGAGCAGTTCTTC. It yields the protein CASSLNPFRIGDEQFF. This chain uses TRBV7-3 with TRBJ2-1; a weak D match, TRBD2 (5 bases). CDR1 SGHTA and CDR2 FQGTGA come from the germline V gene. V was shortened by 1 base and J by 8 bases, with 18 bases between the two germline ends. There are 16 residues in the CDR3.

CDR3 sequence (DNA): TGTGCCAGTAGTCCTTCCTATGGCTACACCTTC. This encodes CASSPSYGYTF. V is TRBV19 and J is TRBJ1-2; D is uncertain. Germline CDR1 reads LNHDA; CDR2 reads SQIVND (reference sequence). The CDR3 consists of 11 residues. V was trimmed by 5 bases and J by 4 bases, leaving 5 bases between them.

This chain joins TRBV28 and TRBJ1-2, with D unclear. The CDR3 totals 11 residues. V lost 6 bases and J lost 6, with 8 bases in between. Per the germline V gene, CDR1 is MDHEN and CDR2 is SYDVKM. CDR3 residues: CASSRTDGYTF. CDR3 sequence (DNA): TGTGCCAGCAGCCGAACGGATGGCTACACCTTC.

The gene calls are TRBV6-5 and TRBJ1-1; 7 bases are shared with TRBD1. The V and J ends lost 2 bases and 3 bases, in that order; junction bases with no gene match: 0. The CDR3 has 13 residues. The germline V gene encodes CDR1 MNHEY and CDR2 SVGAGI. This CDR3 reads CASSYDRDTEAFF. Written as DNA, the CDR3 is TGTGCCAGCAGTTACGACAGGGACACTGAAGCTTTCTTT.

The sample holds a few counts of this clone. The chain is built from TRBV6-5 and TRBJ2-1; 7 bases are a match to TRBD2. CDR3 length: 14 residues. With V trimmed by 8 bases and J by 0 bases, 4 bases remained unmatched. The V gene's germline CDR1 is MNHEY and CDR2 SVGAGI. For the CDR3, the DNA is TGTGCCAGCTTCGGGGGGACCTCCTACAATGAGCAGTTCTTC. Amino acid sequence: CASFGGTSYNEQFF.

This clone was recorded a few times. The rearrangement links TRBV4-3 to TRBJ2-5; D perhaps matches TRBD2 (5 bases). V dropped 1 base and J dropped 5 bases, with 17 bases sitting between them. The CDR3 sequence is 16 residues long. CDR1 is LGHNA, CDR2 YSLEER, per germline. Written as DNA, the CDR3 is TGCGCCAGCAGCCAAGTTGGGTTCGGCTGGGAGGAGACCCAGTACTTC. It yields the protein CASSQVGFGWEETQYF.

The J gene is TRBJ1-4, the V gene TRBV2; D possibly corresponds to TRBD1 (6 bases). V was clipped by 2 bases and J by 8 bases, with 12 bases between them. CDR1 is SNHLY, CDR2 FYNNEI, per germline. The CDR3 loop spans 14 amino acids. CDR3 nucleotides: TGTGCCAGCAGTGAACAGGGGAGACTCGAAAAACTGTTTTTT. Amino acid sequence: CASSEQGRLEKLFF.

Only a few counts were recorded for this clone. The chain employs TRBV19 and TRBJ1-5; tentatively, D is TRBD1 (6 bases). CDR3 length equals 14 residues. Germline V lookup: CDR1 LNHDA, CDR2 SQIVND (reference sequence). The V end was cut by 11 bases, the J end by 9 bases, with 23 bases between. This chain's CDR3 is CAGSRDIGISPQHF. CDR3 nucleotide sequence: TGTGCCGGATCCCGGGACATCGGGATTTCGCCCCAGCATTTT.

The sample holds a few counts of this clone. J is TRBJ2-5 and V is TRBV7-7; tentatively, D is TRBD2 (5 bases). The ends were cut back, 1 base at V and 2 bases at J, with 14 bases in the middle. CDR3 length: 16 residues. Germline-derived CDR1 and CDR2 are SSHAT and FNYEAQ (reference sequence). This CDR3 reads CASSLGPSGWQETQYF. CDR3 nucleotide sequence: TGTGCCAGCAGCTTAGGGCCCTCGGGGTGGCAAGAGACCCAGTACTTC.